This entry concerns a single T cell receptor beta chain. These data come from a study of cytomegalovirus exposure and HLA in healthy donors. The primer mix had 60 Vbeta and 13 Jbeta primers. TCRdb's table, derived via immunoSEQ multiplex PCR, lists solely in-frame clones and lacks some. The sample lists approximately 160,000 clones, roughly 80% occurring once. CDR1 is SGHTA, CDR2 FQGTGA, per germline. CDR3 length: 14 amino acids. V lost 5 bases, J lost 3 bases, and 3 bases stayed unmatched. This sequence joins TRBV7-3 and TRBJ2-3; TRBD1 matches at 9 bases. This receptor was taken from a woman aged 18-29 years in good health and CMV-seronegative. The sequencing sample was made of PBMCs. The CDR3 nucleotides are TGTGCCAGCAGCCTACAGGGGGCGACAGATACGCAGTATTTT. It yields the protein CASSLQGATDTQYF.